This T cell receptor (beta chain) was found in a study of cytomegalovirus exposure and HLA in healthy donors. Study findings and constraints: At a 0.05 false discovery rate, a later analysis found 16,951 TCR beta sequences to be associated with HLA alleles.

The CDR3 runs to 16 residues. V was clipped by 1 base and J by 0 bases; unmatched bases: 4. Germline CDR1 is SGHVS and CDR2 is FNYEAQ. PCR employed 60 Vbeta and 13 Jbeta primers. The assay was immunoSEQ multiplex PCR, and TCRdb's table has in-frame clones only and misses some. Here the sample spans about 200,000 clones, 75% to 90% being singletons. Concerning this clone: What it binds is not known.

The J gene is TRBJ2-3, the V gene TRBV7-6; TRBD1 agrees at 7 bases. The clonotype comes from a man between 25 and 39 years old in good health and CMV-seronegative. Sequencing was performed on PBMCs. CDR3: CASSLGSGQSTDTQYF. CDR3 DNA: TGTGCCAGCAGCTTAGGGTCGGGACAGAGCACAGATACGCAGTATTTT.